The present TCR beta chain was sequenced within a study of tumor-infiltrating lymphocytes in primary liver carcinoma. Study-level background: Sequenced samples came back with roughly 3.5 to 8 million productive TCRbeta reads, and the counts looked alike across tissue types. Overall study results and limits: The bulk unsorted samples meant that CD4+ and CD8+ repertoires went uncompared.

For this clonotype: As yet, its antigen is unknown.

CDR1 MDHEN and CDR2 SYDVKM come from the germline V gene. With 6 bases removed from V and 0 bases from J, the gap between germline ends came to 9 bases. The CDR3 runs to 15 residues. With a constant-region primer, TCR beta cDNA was made from approximately 450 ng of total RNA. Generation of the TCR beta libraries relied on three nested multiplex PCR rounds using slightly modified ARM-PCR. Primers for the first two PCR rounds were TRBV1-TRBV30 forward primers and a C-beta reverse primer (around 10 cycles per round). TCRdb reanalysed the multiplex PCR reads using MiXCR and keeps one entry per CDR3 protein. The sample holds about 310,000 distinct CDR3 sequences; approximately 58% are singletons and the top ten take about 17%. The source of the blood RNA was unsorted whole blood, and germline DNA was extracted as well.

Material for sequencing was peripheral blood. The TCR sequence derives from a woman aged 25-40 years with primary liver carcinoma and hepatitis B virus infection. The V gene is TRBV28, the J gene TRBJ2-6; D is ambiguous. CDR3 region: CASRTASSGANVLTF. The CDR3 DNA follows: TGTGCCAGCAGGACGGCCAGCTCTGGGGCCAACGTCCTGACTTTC.